This passage covers 20 T cell receptor beta chains from one sample sequenced in a study of tumor and adjacent non-tumor tissue in lung cancer. RNA was extracted from bulk tissue without any cell sorting. The library came from three nested PCR rounds adapted from ARM-PCR protocols. TCRdb used MiXCR to reprocess the multiplex PCR reads, holding one entry per CDR3 protein. Found here are 120,000 or so distinct CDR3 sequences, approximately 71% of them singletons; the top ten hold more than 10%. Specimen: lung tumor tissue. Receptor source: a man aged 25 to 45 with non-small cell lung cancer.

The chain links TRBV20-1 to TRBJ2-3; possible D gene TRBD2, 7 bases. Germline loops: CDR1 DFQATT, CDR2 SNEGSKA (reference sequence). Trimming pared 6 bases from V and 8 bases from J, leaving 24 bases between. CDR3 length: 15 residues. CDR3 DNA: TGCAGTGCCAGGTTCGAGGGGGGACTAAGAGGTACGCAGTATTTT. This codes for CSARFEGGLRGTQYF.

As for this clonotype: Relative to the germline gene, one junction end is altered; a read error may explain this. The CDR3: CSADAAPNYGHTF. The CDR3, as DNA: TGCAGCGCTGACGCAGCCCCGAACTATGGCCACACCTTC. This rearrangement joins TRBV29-1 to TRBJ1-2; D gene ambiguous. The CDR3 has 13 residues. The germline V gene has CDR1 SQVTM and CDR2 ANQGSEA.

V is TRBV12-3 or TRBV12-4 and J is TRBJ2-3; unclear D gene. CDR3 length: 15 residues. With 5 bases removed from V and 3 bases from J, the gap between germline ends came to 15 bases. CDR3 bases: TGTGCCAGCAGTATTAGTGGGGTAAGGACAGATACGCAGTATTTT. This sequence encodes CASSISGVRTDTQYF.

Regarding this clonotype: Just one base apart from a much larger clone, this may be a read error. The V call is TRBV5-6, the J call TRBJ2-3; unclear D gene. The germline gives CDR1 SGHDT, CDR2 YYEEEE. This CDR3 contains 14 residues. The CDR3 spells CASTLIGYSDAQYF. In DNA form, the CDR3 reads TGTGCCAGCACCTTGATCGGCTACTCAGATGCGCAGTATTTT.

Worth noting for this clonotype: At one boundary the junction diverges from the germline segment, which might be a read error. The gene calls are TRBV29-1 and TRBJ2-4, with a weak D call TRBD2 (7 bases). Germline V gene lookup returns CDR1 SQVTM and CDR2 ANQGSEA. The CDR3 has 18 residues. CDR3 sequence reads: CNATGATGSGVANNIQYF. Here the CDR3 DNA reads TGCAACGCTACTGGGGCCACAGGGAGCGGGGTAGCCAATAACATTCAGTACTTC.

As concerns this clonotype: In this CDR3 the conserved last residue, phenylalanine or tryptophan, is missing, so a read error is likely. The chain recombines TRBV20-1 with TRBJ2-7; 14 nucleotides line up with TRBD2. Trimming took 4 bases from V and 4 from J; bases not matched to a gene: 12. Germline values: CDR1 DFQATT, CDR2 SNEGSKA (reference sequence). The CDR3 is 17 residues long. The CDR3 spells CSAMWTSGGRSSYEQYL. CDR3 sequence (DNA): TGCAGTGCTATGTGGACTAGCGGGGGGAGAAGCTCATACGAGCAGTACTTA.

As to this clonotype: Just one base apart from a much larger clone, this may be a read error. The chain has TRBV4-1 and TRBJ2-7, with D uncertain. CDR1 MGHRA and CDR2 YSYEKL come from the germline V gene. The ends were cut back, 0 bases at V and 5 bases at J, with 8 bases in the middle. The CDR3 loop spans 13 amino acids. CDR3 region: CASSQDRWNEQYF. DNA of the CDR3: TGCGCCAGCAGCCAAGATCGGTGGAACGAGCAGTACTTC.

Worth noting for this clonotype: A single base separates this from a much larger clone, so it may be a read error. The chain joins TRBV20-1 to TRBJ2-5; unclear D gene. The germline gives CDR1 DFQATT, CDR2 SNEGSKA (reference sequence). V lost 3 bases, J lost 7 bases, and 18 bases lay in between. The CDR3 is made up of 14 amino acids. The CDR3 loop reads CSARGHPVRVTQYF. The CDR3 DNA reads as TGCAGTGCTAGGGGCCACCCCGTTCGAGTGACCCAGTACTTC.

V usage is TRBV5-5 and J usage is TRBJ2-2; the D is unclear. V was trimmed by 2 bases and J by 2 bases, leaving 16 bases between them. CDR1 is SGHKS, CDR2 YYEKEE, per germline (reference sequence). The CDR3 totals 17 residues. The CDR3 region is CASSLYPARQNTGELFF. The CDR3 DNA reads TGTGCCAGCAGCTTATACCCGGCGCGACAAAACACCGGGGAGCTGTTTTTT.

This clonotype was counted at least ten times. The chain has TRBV6-2 or TRBV6-3 and TRBJ1-1; D is perhaps TRBD1 (5 bases). Germline CDR1 MNHEY, CDR2 SVGEGT. The CDR3 loop spans 15 amino acids. V lost 7 bases and J 1 base, leaving 16 bases between the germline ends. The CDR3 bases are TGTGCCAGCACCCGACAGCTTTTAGGGAACACTGAAGCTTTCTTT. Translation gives CASTRQLLGNTEAFF.

In this sample, this clonotype turned up once. The junction differs from germline at one of its ends, possibly a read error. The rearrangement uses TRBV5-6 and TRBJ1-1; 7 positions match TRBD1. CDR1 SGHDT and CDR2 YYEEEE come from the germline V gene. The CDR3 sequence is 12 residues long. CDR3: CVSSLEGAQAFF. CDR3 sequence (DNA): TGTGTCAGCAGCTTGGAGGGGGCCCAAGCTTTCTTT.

This clonotype has at least ten counts. The chain uses TRBV11-2 and TRBJ2-1; 12 bases align to TRBD2. The V segment lost 5 bases and the J segment 9 bases; nucleotides outside the gene matches: 8. CDR3 length: 15 amino acids. The germline V gene encodes CDR1 SGHAT and CDR2 FQNNGV. Here the CDR3 DNA reads TGTGCCAGCAGCCCGCCGGGACTAGCGGGCGGTGAGCAGTTCTTC. Residues: CASSPPGLAGGEQFF.

The chain combines TRBV20-1 with TRBJ2-2; 7 bases line up with TRBD2. V lost 1 base to trimming and J lost 3 bases; unmatched junction nucleotides: 5. Germline V gene sequence: CDR1 DFQATT, CDR2 SNEGSKA (reference sequence). CDR3 size: 15 residues. CDR3 amino acids: CSARVGGWDTGELFF. The CDR3 DNA is TGCAGTGCTAGAGTCGGGGGGTGGGACACCGGGGAGCTGTTTTTT.

In the case of this clonotype: A read error is possible here, since a much larger clone lies one base away. This chain joins TRBV20-1 and TRBJ1-6; D remains unclear. Germline CDR1 reads DFQATT; CDR2 reads SNEGSKA (reference sequence). The CDR3 length is 14 residues. In DNA, the CDR3 is TGCAGTGTTAGAACCGGGTCTGAAAGTTCACCCCTCCACTTT. This gives the protein CSVRTGSESSPLHF.

The J gene is TRBJ1-2, the V gene TRBV7-2; D remains ambiguous. The CDR3 has 14 residues. The germline V gene has CDR1 SGHTA and CDR2 FQGNSA. The V gene lost 4 bases and the J gene lost 1 base, with 10 bases spanning the gap. The CDR3 bases are TGTACCAGCAGCTCCTTTAAGGTTAACTATGGCTACACCTTC. As protein: CTSSSFKVNYGYTF.

Note on this clonotype: A junction boundary mismatches the germline segment, possibly from a read error. The V gene is TRBV29-1, the J gene TRBJ2-1, with 7 positions matching TRBD2. The CDR3 spans 14 residues. The germline V gene encodes CDR1 SQVTM and CDR2 ANQGSEA. The CDR3 sequence is CNVEDGGGSYEHFF. The DNA for the CDR3 is TGCAACGTTGAAGACGGCGGGGGATCGTATGAGCATTTCTTC.

This clonotype was seen once. With a much larger clone just one base away, this may be a read error. V and J are TRBV12-3 or TRBV12-4 and TRBJ1-1, with TRBD1 identical over 7 bases. The CDR3 is made up of 14 amino acids. V lost 6 bases and J lost 1; bases outside the gene matches: 5. The CDR3 reads CASSPGQTNTEAFF. Here the CDR3 DNA reads TGTGCCAGCAGCCCGGGACAGACGAACACTGAAGCTTTCTTT.

The J gene is TRBJ2-3, the V gene TRBV24-1; 10 bases are shared with TRBD2. The V gene's germline CDR1 is KGHDR and CDR2 SFDVKD. There are 13 residues in the CDR3. CDR3 DNA: TGTACCGCCGCTAGCGGGAGTGCAGATACGCAGTATTTT. This codes for CTAASGSADTQYF.

This chain joins TRBV20-1 and TRBJ2-5; 7 bases fit TRBD1. The CDR3 loop spans 17 amino acids. In germline, CDR1 is DFQATT, CDR2 SNEGSKA (reference sequence). With V trimmed by 5 bases and J by 1 base, 16 bases remained unmatched. The CDR3 reads CSAPFRGSGLSQETQYF. CDR3 bases: TGCAGTGCTCCCTTCAGGGGGTCCGGACTGAGCCAAGAGACCCAGTACTTC.

At least ten counts were recorded for this clonotype. This sequence joins TRBV12-5 and TRBJ2-7, with 7 bases fitting TRBD1. Germline V gene sequence: CDR1 LGHNT, CDR2 FRNRAP. V shed 6 bases and J 5 bases; nucleotides not matched to a gene: 16. CDR3 length equals 16 residues. The CDR3 spells CASGQTGTAGRDEQYF. Here the CDR3 DNA reads TGTGCTAGTGGCCAAACTGGGACAGCAGGTCGGGACGAGCAGTACTTC.